What follows are 23 T cell receptor beta chains derived from one specimen sequenced in a study of shared clonotypes between healthy human individuals (dated by TCRdb to 2018 to 2021). Library construction relied on the immunoSEQ multiplex PCR assay. TCRdb obtained this table from immuneACCESS and retained in-frame rearrangements with V and J assigned. These tables miss some clones; where compared with another copy, unresolved V genes account for less than half of the shortfall, and the remainder is unexplained. Within this sample are more than 2,000,000 clones, with more than 85% of them counted one time only. About 0.37% of the sample lies in the top ten. Sample: naive CD4+ T cells from PBMCs. The sample's cell subset or site label, decoded: CD45RA+ positively selected. The receptors here all came from a man aged 18-30 years in good health. Some clones in this sample may be carry-over from other donors' samples.

Concerning this clone: Other nucleotide sequences in the sample specify the same CDR3. The CDR3 is CASSLSQNTEAFF. The CDR3 bases are TGTGCCAGCAGCTTATCCCAGAACACTGAAGCTTTCTTT. The V gene is TRBV7-9, the J gene TRBJ1-1; no clear D gene. The CDR3 covers 13 residues. V lost 2 bases and J 1 base, leaving 5 bases between the germline ends. The germline gives CDR1 SEHNR, CDR2 FQNEAQ (reference sequence).

The chain recombines TRBV28 with TRBJ2-1; 11 positions agree with TRBD2. The germline CDR1 and CDR2 sequences are MDHEN and SYDVKM. This CDR3 spans 15 amino acids. V was pared by 6 bases and J by 7 bases, with 8 bases of the junction left unmatched. CDR3 coding DNA: TGTGCCAGCAGGACGCTAGCGGGAGGAGGAAATGAGCAGTTCTTC. This sequence encodes CASRTLAGGGNEQFF.

The chain carries TRBV19 and TRBJ2-7; possibly TRBD1 or TRBD2 for D (5 bases each). The CDR3 has 14 residues. Germline-derived CDR1 and CDR2 are LNHDA and SQIVND (reference sequence). V shed 7 bases and J shed 2 bases, with 15 bases lying between them. The CDR3 bases are TGTGCCAGTACCCCGAGGCAGGGACCCTACGAGCAGTACTTC. Protein product: CASTPRQGPYEQYF.

The CDR3 sequence: CAWNFQSYEQYF. DNA for the CDR3: TGTGCCTGGAATTTCCAGTCCTACGAGCAGTACTTC. This chain joins TRBV30 and TRBJ2-7; D call uncertain. CDR1 and CDR2 (germline): GTSNPN, SVGIG (reference sequence). The CDR3 loop spans 12 amino acids. Trimming took off 4 bases at V and 1 base at J, with 8 bases between the two ends.

The chain is built from TRBV6-1 and TRBJ2-3; 8 nucleotides agree with TRBD1. V shed 4 bases and J 4 bases; nucleotides not matched to a gene: 10. Germline lookup yields CDR1 MNHNS and CDR2 SASEGT. The CDR3 is made up of 16 amino acids. CDR3 DNA: TGTGCCAGCAGTGCCGGACAGGGACGAGGTCCAGATACGCAGTATTTT. Residues: CASSAGQGRGPDTQYF.

The CDR3: CASSEGPGQGADTQYF. As DNA, the CDR3 is TGTGCCAGCAGTGAAGGGCCGGGACAGGGCGCAGATACGCAGTATTTT. The rearrangement links TRBV2 to TRBJ2-3; the match to TRBD1 covers 9 bases. V dropped 1 base and J dropped 4; count of bases not matched to a gene: 6. Germline CDR1 reads SNHLY; CDR2 reads FYNNEI. This CDR3 contains 16 residues. Using reference TRBV2 and TRBJ2-3 for the parts outside the CDR3, the full variable domain is EPEVTQTPSHQVTQMGQEVILRCVPISNHLYFYWYRQILGQKVEFLVSFYNNEISEKSEIFDDQFSVERPDGSNFTLKIRSTKLEDSAMYFCASSEGPGQGADTQYFGPGTRLTVL.

The rearrangement joins TRBV7-8 to TRBJ1-5; 7 positions agree with TRBD1. V lost 2 bases to trimming and J lost 7 bases; unmatched junction nucleotides: 26. This CDR3 has 21 residues. The germline V gene has CDR1 SGHVS and CDR2 FQNEAQ. CDR3: CASSLNLKWVRGGPGGQPQHF. The CDR3, as DNA: TGTGCCAGCAGCTTAAACCTAAAGTGGGTCCGGGGGGGACCAGGGGGACAGCCCCAGCATTTT.

The CDR3 loop reads CASRRQGPYEQYF. Written as DNA, the CDR3 is TGTGCCAGCAGAAGACAGGGTCCCTACGAGCAGTACTTC. The V gene is TRBV6-1, the J gene TRBJ2-7; 7 bases agree with TRBD1. CDR3 length: 13 residues. V lost 6 bases to trimming and J lost 2 bases; unmatched junction nucleotides: 4. CDR1 and CDR2 from the germline V gene are MNHNS and SASEGT.

The rearrangement joins TRBV27 to TRBJ2-1, with D unresolved. Germline CDR1 is MNHEY and CDR2 is SMNVEV (reference sequence). Trimming pared 3 bases from V and 0 bases from J, leaving 9 bases between. The CDR3 is made up of 15 amino acids. The CDR3 reads CASSLEPSSYNEQFF. The CDR3 DNA sequence: TGTGCCAGCAGTTTGGAACCTAGCTCCTACAATGAGCAGTTCTTC.

This clone has only one observation. The rearrangement links TRBV5-1 to TRBJ1-2, with D uncertain. CDR3 length equals 13 residues. Looked up from germline, CDR1 is SGHRS and CDR2 is YFSETQ. V was cut by 5 bases and J by 3 bases, with 11 bases left in between. This CDR3 is CASREDDYYGYTF. The CDR3 nucleotides are TGCGCCAGCAGGGAGGACGATTACTATGGCTACACCTTC. Full variable domain (missing parts from reference TRBV5-1 and TRBJ1-2): KAGVTQTPRYLIKTRGQQVTLSCSPISGHRSVSWYQQTPGQGLQFLFEYFSETQRNKGNFPGRFSGRQFSNSRSEMNVSTLELGDSALYLCASREDDYYGYTFGSGTRLTVV.

A note on this clone: This sample includes further DNA sequences coding for the same CDR3. V and J are TRBV7-3 and TRBJ2-2; D uncertain. The V end lost 2 bases, the J end lost 6 bases, and 4 bases lay between the germline ends. The germline gives CDR1 SGHTA, CDR2 FQGTGA. The CDR3 has 12 amino acids. This CDR3 reads CASSLGAGELFF. CDR3 nucleotides: TGTGCCAGCAGCTTAGGCGCCGGGGAGCTGTTTTTT.

As regards this clone: Distinct nucleotide sequences in the sample also encode this CDR3. This chain uses TRBV7-2 with TRBJ2-7, with D possibly being TRBD1 or TRBD2 (6 bases each). Germline CDR1 is SGHTA and CDR2 is FQGNSA. The CDR3 has 14 amino acids. Between the trimmed V and J ends, which lost 0 bases and 2 bases, there was a span of 8 bases. Written as DNA, the CDR3 is TGTGCCAGCAGCTTAGCGGGGGGCGCCTACGAGCAGTACTTC. Amino acids: CASSLAGGAYEQYF.

The CDR3 protein is CASSLYGASGGQETQYF. CDR3 sequence (DNA): TGTGCCAGCAGTCTATACGGGGCTAGCGGGGGCCAAGAGACCCAGTACTTC. This chain links TRBV2 with TRBJ2-5; 10 bases align to TRBD2. V was pared by 5 bases and J by 1 base, with 10 bases of the junction left unmatched. CDR1 is SNHLY and CDR2 is FYNNEI in the germline V gene. CDR3 size: 17 residues.

In regard to this clone: Other DNA sequences within the sample encode an identical CDR3. V and J are TRBV7-3 and TRBJ2-1, with 9 bases lining up with TRBD2. V lost 5 bases, J lost 0 bases, and 5 bases stayed unmatched. This CDR3 comprises 16 residues. Germline V gene data show CDR1 as SGHTA and CDR2 as FQGTGA. CDR3 residues: CASSATSGSSYNEQFF. The CDR3 DNA reads TGTGCCAGCAGCGCGACTAGCGGAAGCTCCTACAATGAGCAGTTCTTC.

About this clone: Other DNA sequences in this specimen translate into the identical CDR3. The V gene is TRBV28, the J gene TRBJ1-1; D gene unclear. The V end was cut by 5 bases, the J end by 2 bases, with 6 bases between. The germline V gene has CDR1 MDHEN and CDR2 SYDVKM. The length of the CDR3 is 12 residues. DNA for the CDR3: TGTGCCAGCAGTAAACTTAACACTGAAGCTTTCTTT. Residues: CASSKLNTEAFF.

The CDR3 spells CASASGGGRSYNEQFF. The CDR3 DNA is TGTGCCAGTGCCAGTGGTGGAGGGAGGTCCTACAATGAGCAGTTCTTC. V and J are TRBV19 and TRBJ2-1; the D gene is possibly TRBD2 (6 bases). Germline V gene sequence: CDR1 LNHDA, CDR2 SQIVND (reference sequence). The CDR3 spans 16 residues. The ends were cut back, 8 bases at V and 1 base at J, with 18 bases in the middle.

V gene TRBV28 combines with J gene TRBJ2-7; 8 bases fit TRBD2. The CDR3 is 12 residues long. Trimming at V came to 3 bases and at J to 9 bases, leaving 4 bases not matched to a gene. CDR1 is MDHEN and CDR2 is SYDVKM in the germline V gene. The CDR3 DNA is TGTGCCAGCAGTTTTGACGGGAGGGGGCAGTACTTC. Encoded protein: CASSFDGRGQYF.

The V call is TRBV5-6, the J call TRBJ2-7; D possibly corresponds to TRBD1 (5 bases). CDR1 and CDR2 (germline): SGHDT, YYEEEE. The germline V and J ends were trimmed by 1 base and 5 bases, with 10 bases remaining between them. The CDR3 has 13 amino acids. CDR3 sequence reads: CASSLFGQDEQYF. Here the CDR3 DNA reads TGTGCCAGCAGCTTGTTTGGACAAGACGAGCAGTACTTC.

This clone was observed a few times. The chain couples TRBV2 to TRBJ1-1; D is possibly TRBD1 (5 bases). V gave up 4 bases and J gave up 2 bases, with 8 bases separating them. Germline V gene data show CDR1 as SNHLY and CDR2 as FYNNEI. The CDR3 is 13 amino acids. CDR3 residues: CASSGQPNTEAFF. The DNA of the CDR3 is TGTGCCAGCAGTGGACAGCCTAACACTGAAGCTTTCTTT.

CDR3 coding DNA: TGTGCCAGCACCTTCGCCGGGGAGCTGTTTTTT. As protein: CASTFAGELFF. The V and J genes are TRBV11-3 and TRBJ2-2; D gene uncertain. The CDR3 contains 11 residues. V gave up 7 bases and J gave up 6 bases, with 6 bases separating them. The V gene's germline CDR1 is SGHNT and CDR2 YENEEA.

The genes are TRBV6-1 and TRBJ2-3; 10 positions agree with TRBD1. V shed 1 base, J shed 3 bases, and the junction held 1 base outside the gene matches. The CDR3 is 15 residues long. Germline V lookup: CDR1 MNHNS, CDR2 SASEGT. This chain's CDR3 is CASSEGQGATDTQYF. The CDR3 DNA reads as TGTGCCAGCAGTGAAGGACAGGGGGCTACAGATACGCAGTATTTT.

The CDR3 nucleotides read TGTGCCAGTAGTTCCCTAGCGGGAGTGACAGATACGCAGTATTTT. Residues: CASSSLAGVTDTQYF. The rearrangement uses TRBV19 and TRBJ2-3, with 10 bases aligning to TRBD2. V shed 5 bases and J 3 bases; nucleotides not matched to a gene: 5. The CDR3 length is 15 residues. Germline V CDR1 and CDR2: LNHDA, SQIVND (reference sequence). The whole variable domain, filled in from reference TRBV19 and TRBJ2-3, reads DGGITQSPKYLFRKEGQNVTLSCEQNLNHDAMYWYRQDPGQGLRLIYYSQIVNDFQKGDIAEGYSVSREKKESFPLTVTSAQKNPTAFYLCASSSLAGVTDTQYFGPGTRLTVL.

The rearrangement uses TRBV30 and TRBJ2-7; D is perhaps TRBD2 (5 bases). This CDR3 comprises 13 residues. The germline V gene encodes CDR1 GTSNPN and CDR2 SVGIG (reference sequence). The germline V and J ends were trimmed by 3 bases and 0 bases, with 9 bases remaining between them. The CDR3 here is CAWRLDFSYEQYF. The CDR3 nucleotides are TGTGCCTGGAGACTGGACTTCTCCTACGAGCAGTACTTC.